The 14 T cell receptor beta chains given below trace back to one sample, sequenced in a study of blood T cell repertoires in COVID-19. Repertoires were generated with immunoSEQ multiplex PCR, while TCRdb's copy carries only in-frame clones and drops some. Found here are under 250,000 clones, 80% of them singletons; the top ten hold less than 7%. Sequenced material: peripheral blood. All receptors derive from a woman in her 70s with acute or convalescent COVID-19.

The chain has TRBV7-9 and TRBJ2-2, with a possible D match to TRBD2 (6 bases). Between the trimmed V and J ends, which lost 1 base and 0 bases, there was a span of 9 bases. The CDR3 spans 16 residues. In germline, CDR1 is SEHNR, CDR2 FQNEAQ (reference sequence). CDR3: CASSLGTGANTGELFF. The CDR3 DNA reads TGTGCCAGCAGCTTAGGGACGGGGGCGAACACCGGGGAGCTGTTTTTT.

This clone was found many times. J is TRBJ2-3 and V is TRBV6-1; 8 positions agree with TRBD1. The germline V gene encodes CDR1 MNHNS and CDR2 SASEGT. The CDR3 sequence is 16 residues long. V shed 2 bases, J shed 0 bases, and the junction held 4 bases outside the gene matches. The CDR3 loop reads CASSEHRGFSTDTQYF. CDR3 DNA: TGTGCCAGCAGTGAACACAGGGGGTTTAGCACAGATACGCAGTATTTT.

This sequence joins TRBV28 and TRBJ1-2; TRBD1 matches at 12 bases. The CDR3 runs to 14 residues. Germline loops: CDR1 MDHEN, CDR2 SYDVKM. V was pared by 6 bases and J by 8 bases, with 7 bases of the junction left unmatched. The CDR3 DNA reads TGTGCCAGCAGGGACGGGACAGGGGGCGGGGGCTACACCTTC. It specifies CASRDGTGGGGYTF.

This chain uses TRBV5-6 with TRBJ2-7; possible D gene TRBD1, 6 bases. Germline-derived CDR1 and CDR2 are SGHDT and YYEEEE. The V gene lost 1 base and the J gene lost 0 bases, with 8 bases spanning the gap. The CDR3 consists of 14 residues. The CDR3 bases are TGTGCCAGCAGCTTGTGGACAGCCTCCTACGAGCAGTACTTC. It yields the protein CASSLWTASYEQYF.

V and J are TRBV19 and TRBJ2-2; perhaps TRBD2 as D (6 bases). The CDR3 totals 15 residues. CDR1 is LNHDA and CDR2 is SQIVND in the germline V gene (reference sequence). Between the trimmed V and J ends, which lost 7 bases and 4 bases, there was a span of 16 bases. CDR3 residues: CASTTKGLFTGELFF. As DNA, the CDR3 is TGTGCCAGTACCACAAAAGGACTATTCACCGGGGAGCTGTTTTTT.

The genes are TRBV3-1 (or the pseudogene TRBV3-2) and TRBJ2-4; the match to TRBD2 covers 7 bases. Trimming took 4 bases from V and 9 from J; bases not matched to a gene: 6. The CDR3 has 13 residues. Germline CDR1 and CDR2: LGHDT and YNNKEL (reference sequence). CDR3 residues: CASSLGGGGIQYF. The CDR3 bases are TGTGCCAGCAGCCTTGGCGGCGGGGGCATTCAGTACTTC.

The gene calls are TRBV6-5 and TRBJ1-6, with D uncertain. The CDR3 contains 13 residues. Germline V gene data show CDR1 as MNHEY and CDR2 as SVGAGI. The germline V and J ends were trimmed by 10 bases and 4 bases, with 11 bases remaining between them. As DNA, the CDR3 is TGTGCCACCCGGGGTGGGTATAATTCACCCCTCCACTTT. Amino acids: CATRGGYNSPLHF.

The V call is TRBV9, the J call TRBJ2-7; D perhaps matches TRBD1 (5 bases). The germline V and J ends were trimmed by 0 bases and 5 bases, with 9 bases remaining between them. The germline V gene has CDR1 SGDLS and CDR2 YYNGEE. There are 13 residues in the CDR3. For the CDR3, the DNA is TGTGCCAGCAGCGTAGATTTGGGGCACGAGCAGTACTTC. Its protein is CASSVDLGHEQYF.

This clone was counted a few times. The CDR3 nucleotides are TGTGCCAGCAGCTCCCGGTGGGCGGACTACTCCAACTATGGCTACACCTTC. This gives the protein CASSSRWADYSNYGYTF. V usage is TRBV5-5 and J usage is TRBJ1-2; no firm D call. This CDR3 is built from 17 residues. V lost 3 bases and J 2 bases, leaving 20 bases between the germline ends. Germline CDR1 SGHKS, CDR2 YYEKEE (reference sequence).

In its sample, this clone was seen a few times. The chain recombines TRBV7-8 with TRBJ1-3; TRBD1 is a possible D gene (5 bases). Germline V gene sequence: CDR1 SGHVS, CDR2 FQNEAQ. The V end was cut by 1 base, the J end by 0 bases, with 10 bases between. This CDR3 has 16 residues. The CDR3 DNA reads TGTGCCAGCAGCTTAGTGGGGCAGCACTCTGGAAACACCATATATTTT. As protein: CASSLVGQHSGNTIYF.

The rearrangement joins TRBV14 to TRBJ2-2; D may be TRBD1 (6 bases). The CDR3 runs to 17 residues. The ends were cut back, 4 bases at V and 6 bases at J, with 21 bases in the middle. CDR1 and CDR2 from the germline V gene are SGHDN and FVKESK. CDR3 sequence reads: CASSPDRPGKAAGELFF. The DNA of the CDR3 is TGTGCCAGCAGCCCCGACAGGCCAGGGAAGGCGGCCGGGGAGCTGTTTTTT.

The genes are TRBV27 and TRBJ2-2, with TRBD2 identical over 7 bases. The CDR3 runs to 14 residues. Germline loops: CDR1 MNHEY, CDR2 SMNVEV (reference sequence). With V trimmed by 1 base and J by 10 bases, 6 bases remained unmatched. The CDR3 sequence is CASSLYRTRAELFF. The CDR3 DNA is TGTGCCAGCAGTTTATACAGGACTAGGGCGGAGCTGTTTTTT.

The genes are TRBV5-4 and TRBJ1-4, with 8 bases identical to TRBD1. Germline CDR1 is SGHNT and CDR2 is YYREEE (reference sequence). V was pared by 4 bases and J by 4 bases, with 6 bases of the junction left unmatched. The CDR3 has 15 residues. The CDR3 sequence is CASSRSGGGNEKLFF. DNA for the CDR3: TGTGCCAGCAGCCGTTCAGGGGGCGGTAATGAAAAACTGTTTTTT.

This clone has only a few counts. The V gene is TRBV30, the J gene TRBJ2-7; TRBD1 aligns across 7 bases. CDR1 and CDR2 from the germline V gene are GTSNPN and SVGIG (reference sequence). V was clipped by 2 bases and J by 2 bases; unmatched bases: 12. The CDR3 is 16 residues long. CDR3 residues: CAWSRTSGTATYEQYF. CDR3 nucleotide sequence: TGTGCCTGGAGTCGTACTTCGGGGACAGCCACCTACGAGCAGTACTTC. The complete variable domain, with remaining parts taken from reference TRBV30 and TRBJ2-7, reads SQTIHQWPATLVQPVGSPLSLECTVEGTSNPNLYWYRQAAGRGLQLLFYSVGIGQISSEVPQNLSASRPQDRQFILSSKKLLLSDSGFYLCAWSRTSGTATYEQYFGPGTRLTVT.